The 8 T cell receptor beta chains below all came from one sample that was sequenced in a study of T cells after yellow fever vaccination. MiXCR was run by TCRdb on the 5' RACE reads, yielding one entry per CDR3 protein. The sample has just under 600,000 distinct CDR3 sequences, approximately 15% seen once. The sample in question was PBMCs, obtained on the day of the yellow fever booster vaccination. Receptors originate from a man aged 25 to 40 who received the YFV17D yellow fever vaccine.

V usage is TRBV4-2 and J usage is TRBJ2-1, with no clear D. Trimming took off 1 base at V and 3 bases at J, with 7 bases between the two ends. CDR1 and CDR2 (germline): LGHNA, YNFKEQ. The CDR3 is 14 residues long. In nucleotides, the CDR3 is TGTGCCAGCAGCCAAGGCTCCGGCTACAATGAGCAGTTCTTC. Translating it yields CASSQGSGYNEQFF.

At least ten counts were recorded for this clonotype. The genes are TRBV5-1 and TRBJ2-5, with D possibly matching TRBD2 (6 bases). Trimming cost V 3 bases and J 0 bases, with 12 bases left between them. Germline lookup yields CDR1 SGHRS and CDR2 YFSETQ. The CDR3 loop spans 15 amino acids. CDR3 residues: CASSWGDSYQETQYF. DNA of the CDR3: TGCGCCAGCAGCTGGGGGGACTCGTACCAAGAGACCCAGTACTTC. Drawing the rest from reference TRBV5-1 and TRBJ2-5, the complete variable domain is KAGVTQTPRYLIKTRGQQVTLSCSPISGHRSVSWYQQTPGQGLQFLFEYFSETQRNKGNFPGRFSGRQFSNSRSEMNVSTLELGDSALYLCASSWGDSYQETQYFGPGTRLLVL.

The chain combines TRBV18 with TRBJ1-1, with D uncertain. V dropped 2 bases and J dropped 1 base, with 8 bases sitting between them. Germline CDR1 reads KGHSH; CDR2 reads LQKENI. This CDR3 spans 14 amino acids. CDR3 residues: CASSPRGENTEAFF. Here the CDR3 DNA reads TGTGCCAGCTCACCAAGAGGAGAGAACACTGAAGCTTTCTTT.

CDR3 nucleotide sequence: TGTGCCAGCAGTTACCTTTCGAGTATAGACGAGCAGTACTTC. Protein sequence: CASSYLSSIDEQYF. The chain is built from TRBV7-8 and TRBJ2-7; D not certain. The germline gives CDR1 SGHVS, CDR2 FQNEAQ. V was shortened by 6 bases and J by 5 bases, with 17 bases between the two germline ends. This CDR3 has 14 residues.

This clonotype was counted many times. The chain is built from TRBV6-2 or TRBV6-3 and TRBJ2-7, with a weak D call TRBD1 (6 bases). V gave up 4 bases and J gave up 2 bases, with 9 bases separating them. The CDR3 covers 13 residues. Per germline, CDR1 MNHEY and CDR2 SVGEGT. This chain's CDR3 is CASSWGPPYEQYF. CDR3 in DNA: TGTGCCAGCAGTTGGGGGCCACCCTACGAGCAGTACTTC.

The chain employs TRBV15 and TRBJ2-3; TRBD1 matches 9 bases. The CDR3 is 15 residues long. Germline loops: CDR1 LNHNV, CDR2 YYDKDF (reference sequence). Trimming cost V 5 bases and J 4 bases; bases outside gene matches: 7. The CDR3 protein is CATSQQGASSDTQYF. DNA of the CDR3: TGTGCCACCAGCCAACAGGGGGCGAGCTCAGATACGCAGTATTTT.

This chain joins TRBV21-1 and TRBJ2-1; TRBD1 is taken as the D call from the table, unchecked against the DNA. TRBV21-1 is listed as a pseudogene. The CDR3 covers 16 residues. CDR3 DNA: TGTGCCAGCAGCAAAGCGGCCCCTTACTCCTACAATGAGCAGTTCTTC. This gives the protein CASSKAAPYSYNEQFF.

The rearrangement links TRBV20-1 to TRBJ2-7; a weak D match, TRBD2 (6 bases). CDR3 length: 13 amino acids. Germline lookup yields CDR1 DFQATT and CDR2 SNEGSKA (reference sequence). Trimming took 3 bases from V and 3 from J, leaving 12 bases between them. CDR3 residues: CSARGTYIYEQYF. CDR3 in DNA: TGCAGTGCTAGGGGGACTTATATCTACGAGCAGTACTTC.